This T cell receptor beta chain derives from a study of T cells in Graves' hyperthyroidism and ophthalmopathy. Overall study context: Peripheral blood was drawn at first diagnosis, prior to all treatment.

Thyroid ultrasound, orbital computed tomography, clinical symptoms, and serum thyroxine and TRAb underpinned diagnoses. Researchers amplified the TCR beta CDR3 regions from RNA transcripts. The TCR CDR3 was amplified in a first-round RT-PCR using the HTBI primer set. Each CDR3 protein is one row after TCRdb ran MiXCR on the multiplex PCR reads. There are around 690,000 distinct CDR3 sequences in the sample; approximately 15% occur only once, and roughly a sixth lies in the top ten. This clonotype was sampled from a man between 45 and 60 years old with Graves' hyperthyroidism. The sample taken for sequencing was blood.

The DNA of the CDR3 is TGTGCCAGCAGTGTTGAGGGACAGGGCCTCAATGAGCAGTTCTTC. It translates to CASSVEGQGLNEQFF. The V gene is TRBV6-1, the J gene TRBJ2-1; 9 bases agree with TRBD1. The CDR3 covers 15 residues. CDR1 and CDR2 from the germline V gene are MNHNS and SASEGT. V shed 4 bases, J shed 6 bases, and the junction held 7 bases outside the gene matches.